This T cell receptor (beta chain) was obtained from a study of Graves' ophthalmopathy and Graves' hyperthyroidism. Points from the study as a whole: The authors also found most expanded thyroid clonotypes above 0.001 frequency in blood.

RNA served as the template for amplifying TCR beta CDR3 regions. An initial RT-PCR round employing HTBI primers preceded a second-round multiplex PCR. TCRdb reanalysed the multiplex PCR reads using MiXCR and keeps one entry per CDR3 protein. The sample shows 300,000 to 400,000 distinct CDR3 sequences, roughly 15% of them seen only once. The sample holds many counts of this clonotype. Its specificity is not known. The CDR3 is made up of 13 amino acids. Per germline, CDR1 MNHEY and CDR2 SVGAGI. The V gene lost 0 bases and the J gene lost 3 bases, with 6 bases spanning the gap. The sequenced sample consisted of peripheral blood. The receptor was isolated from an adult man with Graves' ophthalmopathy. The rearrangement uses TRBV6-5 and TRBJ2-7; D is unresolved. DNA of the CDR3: TGTGCCAGCAGTTACTCGCCGATCTACGAGCAGTACTTC. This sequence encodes CASSYSPIYEQYF.